Presented here are 17 T cell receptor beta chains from one specimen sequenced in a study of monozygotic twins with inflammatory bowel disease. TCRdb reprocessed the 5' RACE reads; each CDR3 protein has one entry and no DNA is given. The sample table includes about 380,000 distinct CDR3 sequences. Sequencing was performed on blood. The origin of the receptors is a human donor with ulcerative colitis or Crohn's disease, or a healthy co-twin of an affected twin (not recorded which).

The chain uses TRBV4-2 and TRBJ2-5; there is no DNA to check the TCRdb D call of TRBD2. The V gene's germline CDR1 is LGHNA and CDR2 YNFKEQ. CDR3 length: 17 residues. The CDR3 here is CASSQNLKLAAQETQYF.

J is TRBJ2-1 and V is TRBV10-3; as DNA is missing, the TRBD1 call by TCRdb cannot be tested. Germline CDR1 ENHRY, CDR2 SYGVKD. The CDR3 is 15 amino acids. CDR3: CAITKGGGAYNEQFF.

This sequence joins TRBV6-5 and TRBJ1-1; TCRdb returns TRBD1, unconfirmable since there is no DNA. The CDR3 is made up of 14 amino acids. CDR1 and CDR2 (germline): MNHEY, SVGAGI. The CDR3 region is CASSYFGQNTEAFF.

The rearrangement links TRBV7-6 to TRBJ2-3; TCRdb names TRBD2, which stays unverified in the absence of DNA. Germline CDR1 SGHVS, CDR2 FNYEAQ. The CDR3 loop spans 16 amino acids. CDR3 loop: CASQLIAGGRVDTQYF.

The chain combines TRBV4-3 with TRBJ2-7; the D gene TCRdb calls, TRBD1, cannot be checked with no DNA. The CDR3 totals 18 residues. The V gene's germline CDR1 is LGHNA and CDR2 YSLEER. The CDR3 here is CASSQQVGPGQGTYEQYF.

The chain links TRBV20-1 to TRBJ2-2. This CDR3 is 13 amino acids long. The V gene's germline CDR1 is DFQATT and CDR2 SNEGSKA (reference sequence). The CDR3 spells CSARVRLSGELFF.

The chain is built from TRBV14 and TRBJ2-5; TCRdb names TRBD1, which stays unverified in the absence of DNA. CDR1 is SGHDN and CDR2 is FVKESK in the germline V gene. The CDR3 has 17 residues. The CDR3 loop is CASSQDWRTHYQETQYF.

This chain joins TRBV12-3 or TRBV12-4 and TRBJ1-4; TCRdb lists TRBD1, though no DNA is available to test this call. The CDR3 spans 14 residues. The chain's CDR3 is CASSFKGRGEKLFF.

CDR3 loop: CASSPTQRGDTQYF. The chain uses TRBV6-1 and TRBJ2-3; the TCRdb D gene call, TRBD1, has no DNA to confirm it. CDR3 length equals 14 residues. Germline V gene data show CDR1 as MNHNS and CDR2 as SASEGT.

This chain connects TRBV14 to TRBJ2-1. The length of the CDR3 is 14 residues. Germline V lookup: CDR1 SGHDN, CDR2 FVKESK. CDR3 sequence reads: CASTRASSYNEQFF.

CDR3 amino acids: CASSTPPGKLFF. The V and J genes are TRBV4-2 and TRBJ1-4; TCRdb names TRBD1, which stays unverified in the absence of DNA. Germline loops: CDR1 LGHNA, CDR2 YNFKEQ. CDR3 size: 12 residues.

The rearrangement joins TRBV28 to TRBJ2-7; TCRdb's D call of TRBD2 is untestable without DNA. The CDR3 totals 12 residues. CDR1 and CDR2 from the germline V gene are MDHEN and SYDVKM. The CDR3 sequence: CASSLPGTEQYF.

The V call is TRBV6-2 or TRBV6-3, the J call TRBJ1-5. This CDR3 spans 15 amino acids. CDR1 is MNHEY, CDR2 SVGEGT, per germline. The CDR3 loop reads CASSWEGIGNQPQHF.

This sequence joins TRBV12-3 or TRBV12-4 and TRBJ2-5; TCRdb gives TRBD1 as the D gene, but with no DNA this cannot be confirmed. This CDR3 is 17 amino acids long. CDR3 amino acids: CASSLGDRTWGQETQYF.

The chain employs TRBV20-1 and TRBJ2-5. Per the germline V gene, CDR1 is DFQATT and CDR2 is SNEGSKA (reference sequence). The CDR3 is made up of 12 amino acids. The CDR3 loop is CSARGPKETQYF.

The rearrangement joins TRBV29-1 to TRBJ2-7; the D call from TCRdb, TRBD1, cannot be confirmed without DNA. The germline V gene has CDR1 SQVTM and CDR2 ANQGSEA. The CDR3 spans 14 residues. The CDR3 sequence: CSVEIGQGNYEQYF.

This chain uses TRBV12-3 or TRBV12-4 with TRBJ2-7; TCRdb returns TRBD1, unconfirmable since there is no DNA. The CDR3 contains 17 residues. CDR3 sequence reads: CASRRGTVNWGSYEQYF.